This T cell receptor (beta chain) came from a study of cytomegalovirus exposure and HLA in healthy donors. The PCR had 60 Vbeta and 13 Jbeta primers. Data came from immunoSEQ multiplex PCR; TCRdb stores just in-frame clones and leaves some out. The table has 150,000 to 200,000 clones, around 74% seen once. Between the trimmed V and J ends, which lost 8 bases and 1 base, there was a span of 9 bases. This CDR3 spans 12 amino acids. Germline V CDR1 and CDR2: MNHEY, SVGAGI. V gene TRBV6-5 combines with J gene TRBJ2-7; D is possibly TRBD1 (6 bases). Sequenced input: PBMCs. The TCR originated in a woman between 25 and 40 years old in good health and CMV-seronegative. CDR3 loop: CASRDTSYEQYF. The CDR3 DNA sequence: TGTGCCAGCCGGGACACGTCCTACGAGCAGTACTTC.